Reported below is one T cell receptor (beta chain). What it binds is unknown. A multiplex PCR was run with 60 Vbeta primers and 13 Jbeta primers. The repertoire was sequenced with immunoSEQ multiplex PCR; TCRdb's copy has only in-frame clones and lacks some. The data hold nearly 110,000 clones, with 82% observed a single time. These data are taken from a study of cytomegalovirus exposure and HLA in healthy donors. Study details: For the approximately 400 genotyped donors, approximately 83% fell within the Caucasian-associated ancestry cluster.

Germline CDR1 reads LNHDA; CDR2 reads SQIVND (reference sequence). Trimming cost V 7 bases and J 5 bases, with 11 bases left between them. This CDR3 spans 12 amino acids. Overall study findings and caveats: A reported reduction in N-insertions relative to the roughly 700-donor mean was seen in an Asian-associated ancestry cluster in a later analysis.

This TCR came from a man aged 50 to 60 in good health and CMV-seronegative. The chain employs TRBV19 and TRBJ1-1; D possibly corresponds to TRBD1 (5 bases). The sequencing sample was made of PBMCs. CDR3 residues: CASKGPTTEAFF. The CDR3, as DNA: TGTGCCAGTAAGGGGCCCACTACTGAAGCTTTCTTT.